This TCR beta chain was documented in a study of radiotherapy plus CTLA-4 blockade in lung cancer. General study points: An expansion of tumor-derived TCR clones occurred in blood after radiotherapy plus ipilimumab.

About this clone itself: Its target is not known.

Measured with immunoSEQ multiplex PCR; TCRdb has only the in-frame clones, and not every one. The sample gives roughly 63,000 clones, less than 75% of which show up once; around 8.3% is in the top ten. The receptor was derived from a human donor with non-small cell lung cancer whose response to radiotherapy plus ipilimumab could not be evaluated. The sample here was peripheral blood, taken from a patient treated with radiotherapy plus ipilimumab.

This chain's CDR3 is CASNCTQSRANVLTF. The CDR3 nucleotides are TGTGCCAGCAATTGTACACAAAGTCGGGCCAACGTCCTGACTTTC. The chain recombines TRBV5-2 with TRBJ2-6; the table's D gene call, TRBD1, was not cross checked with the DNA. TRBV5-2 is a listed pseudogene. This CDR3 spans 15 amino acids.